This entry features one T cell receptor (beta chain) sequence. The sample belongs to a study of Ad26.COV2.S vaccination and SARS-CoV-2 variants. In the study overall: A participant enrolled in the COV1001 Ad26.COV2.S trial arm provided the sample. Doses of Ad26.COV2.S were injected into muscle once or twice, 56 days apart.

The sample's treatment: roughly 18 received Ad26.COV2.S at low or high dose, single or two shots; several received placebo; per-sample allocation not given. Day 63 after the first vaccine or placebo injection was the time point for sampling. The protocol was immunoSEQ multiplex PCR, while the TCRdb copy is restricted to in-frame clones and leaves out a portion. Here the sample spans 300,000 to 400,000 clones, around 83% being singletons. The CDR3 extends over 17 amino acids. CDR1 is LGHDT, CDR2 YNNKEL, per germline (reference sequence). V gave up 2 bases and J gave up 0 bases; unmatched junction bases: 7.

This rearrangement joins TRBV3-1 (or the pseudogene TRBV3-2) to TRBJ1-1; 9 bases map to TRBD1. This TCR was recovered from a person between 18 and 65 years old who received the Ad26.COV2.S COVID-19 vaccine or a placebo. The sample was peripheral blood, taken in a trial of Ad26.COV2.S vaccine versus placebo. The CDR3: CASSQSGTGIVNTEAFF. The DNA for the CDR3 is TGTGCCAGCAGCCAATCCGGGACAGGGATAGTGAACACTGAAGCTTTCTTT.